What follows are 27 T cell receptor beta chains derived from one specimen sequenced in a study of T cells in Graves' hyperthyroidism and ophthalmopathy. The investigators amplified TCR beta CDR3 regions from RNA transcripts. HTBI primers drove first-round RT-PCR of the TCR CDR3. TCRdb re-called the multiplex PCR reads through MiXCR, storing one row per CDR3 protein. The data show roughly 650,000 distinct CDR3 sequences, approximately 16% seen once. The sequenced sample consisted of blood. The receptors originated from a woman aged 40 to 50 with Graves' ophthalmopathy.

This clonotype was counted ten times or more. The V gene is TRBV27, the J gene TRBJ2-2; D call uncertain. Germline CDR1 MNHEY, CDR2 SMNVEV (reference sequence). The CDR3 consists of 14 residues. V was shortened by 4 bases and J by 1 base, with 7 bases between the two germline ends. The DNA for the CDR3 is TGTGCCAGCAGTTATGGGATGAACACCGGGGAGCTGTTTTTT. Its translation is CASSYGMNTGELFF.

This clonotype showed up many times. This chain connects TRBV11-2 to TRBJ2-1; TRBD1 aligns across 8 bases. This CDR3 has 13 amino acids. CDR1 is SGHAT and CDR2 is FQNNGV in the germline V gene. J gave up 7 bases and V 5 bases, and 4 bases lay outside the gene matches. In DNA, the CDR3 is TGTGCCAGCAGCACGGACAGGGAGAATGAGCAGTTCTTC. This encodes CASSTDRENEQFF.

This clonotype was detected a few times. This rearrangement joins TRBV12-3 or TRBV12-4 to TRBJ1-1; a weak D match, TRBD1 (5 bases). CDR3 size: 14 residues. V shed 5 bases and J shed 4 bases, with 14 bases lying between them. The CDR3 reads CASSPSAGTTEAFF. Here the CDR3 DNA reads TGTGCCAGCAGTCCCTCGGCCGGGACCACTGAAGCTTTCTTT.

This clonotype showed up many times. The chain joins TRBV12-3 or TRBV12-4 to TRBJ1-2; no clear D gene. The CDR3 is 12 residues long. Trimming removed 3 bases from V and 2 bases from J, with 4 bases in between. CDR3 DNA: TGTGCCAGCAGTTTTTTCAACTATGGCTACACCTTC. Translated: CASSFFNYGYTF.

This clonotype has at least ten counts. The gene calls are TRBV28 and TRBJ2-1, with 11 bases matching TRBD1. This CDR3 has 17 amino acids. Unmatched junction bases numbered 13, after V lost 4 bases and J lost 8 bases. Germline loops: CDR1 MDHEN, CDR2 SYDVKM. The CDR3 spells CASSSHGTGGLRDEQFF. CDR3 nucleotides: TGTGCCAGCAGTTCTCACGGGACAGGGGGTCTGAGGGATGAGCAGTTCTTC. Full variable domain (outside the CDR3, taken from reference TRBV28 and TRBJ2-1): DVKVTQSSRYLVKRTGEKVFLECVQDMDHENMFWYRQDPGLGLRLIYFSYDVKMKEKGDIPEGYSVSREKKERFSLILESASTNQTSMYLCASSSHGTGGLRDEQFFGPGTRLTVL.

The chain joins TRBV29-1 to TRBJ2-1, with 8 positions matching TRBD2. CDR1 is SQVTM and CDR2 is ANQGSEA in the germline V gene. This CDR3 has 13 residues. The CDR3 sequence: CSGSRGGYNEQFF. CDR3 sequence (DNA): TGCAGTGGCTCCCGGGGGGGCTACAATGAGCAGTTCTTC.

This clonotype came up a few times. The chain combines TRBV3-1 with TRBJ2-3; D not resolved. This CDR3 contains 14 residues. CDR1 and CDR2 from the germline V gene are LGHDT and YNNKEL (reference sequence). The ends were cut back, 11 bases at V and 2 bases at J, with 17 bases in the middle. The CDR3 coding sequence is TGTGCCTCTTCCAGAGAGCAAAACACAGATACGCAGTATTTT. Translation gives CASSREQNTDTQYF.

At least ten counts were recorded for this clonotype. The chain recombines TRBV20-1 with TRBJ2-7; D is perhaps TRBD1 or TRBD2 (5 bases each). Germline CDR1 reads DFQATT; CDR2 reads SNEGSKA (reference sequence). Trimming took 7 bases from V and 5 from J, leaving 15 bases between them. CDR3 size: 12 residues. CDR3 sequence (DNA): TGCAGTGTCCACCCAGGGACCCACGAGCAGTACTTC. This codes for CSVHPGTHEQYF.

In this sample, this clonotype turned up a few times. This chain links TRBV27 with TRBJ2-5, with 7 bases lining up with TRBD2. Germline V gene sequence: CDR1 MNHEY, CDR2 SMNVEV (reference sequence). The CDR3 covers 14 residues. Losses at the gene ends were 5 bases for V and 5 bases for J; bases not matched to a gene: 8. The DNA of the CDR3 is TGTGCCAGCAGTCACGGGAGGTGGGATGAGACCCAGTACTTC. Translation: CASSHGRWDETQYF.

This chain uses TRBV5-5 with TRBJ1-1; the match to TRBD1 covers 7 bases. CDR3 size: 14 residues. Germline CDR1 SGHKS, CDR2 YYEKEE (reference sequence). The V segment lost 3 bases and the J segment 1 base; nucleotides outside the gene matches: 3. Written as DNA, the CDR3 is TGTGCCAGCAGCTGGGGACAGCAGAACACTGAAGCTTTCTTT. This encodes CASSWGQQNTEAFF.

In this sample, this clonotype turned up many times. The CDR3 reads CASSSTSGGASEEQFF. As DNA, the CDR3 is TGTGCCAGCAGCTCGACTAGCGGGGGGGCGTCGGAGGAGCAGTTCTTC. The chain joins TRBV11-2 to TRBJ2-1; TRBD2 matches at 14 bases. Germline trimming cut 4 bases from V and 10 bases from J; bases unmatched to any gene: 9. The CDR3 is 16 amino acids. Looked up from germline, CDR1 is SGHAT and CDR2 is FQNNGV.

The chain uses TRBV7-9 and TRBJ2-3; D is ambiguous. V lost 3 bases to trimming and J lost 0 bases, with 10 bases between them. The CDR3 runs to 15 residues. The germline CDR1 and CDR2 sequences are SEHNR and FQNEAQ (reference sequence). This chain's CDR3 is CASSFRAPSTDTQYF. The CDR3, as DNA: TGTGCCAGCAGCTTCAGAGCTCCTAGCACAGATACGCAGTATTTT.

Many counts were recorded for this clonotype. DNA of the CDR3: TGTGCCAGCATTCAGCAGGGGGCGTACGAGCAGTACTTC. Its protein is CASIQQGAYEQYF. V usage is TRBV28 and J usage is TRBJ2-7; 8 positions match TRBD1. Trimming removed 7 bases from V and 4 bases from J; junction bases left unmatched: 6. Germline V gene lookup returns CDR1 MDHEN and CDR2 SYDVKM. The CDR3 has 13 amino acids.

This clonotype was seen ten or more times. The rearrangement links TRBV30 to TRBJ2-3; no clear D gene. Germline V gene lookup returns CDR1 GTSNPN and CDR2 SVGIG (reference sequence). This CDR3 spans 13 amino acids. Deletions cut 3 bases from V and 4 bases from J, with 11 bases between. CDR3 DNA sequence: TGTGCCTGGAGGACTCCGGGTTCAGATACGCAGTATTTT. Translating it yields CAWRTPGSDTQYF. The whole variable domain, filled in from reference TRBV30 and TRBJ2-3, reads SQTIHQWPATLVQPVGSPLSLECTVEGTSNPNLYWYRQAAGRGLQLLFYSVGIGQISSEVPQNLSASRPQDRQFILSSKKLLLSDSGFYLCAWRTPGSDTQYFGPGTRLTVL.

This clonotype has just one count. A single base separates this from a much larger clone, so it may be a read error. V gene TRBV2 combines with J gene TRBJ2-1, with D maybe TRBD1 (6 bases). This CDR3 is built from 15 residues. CDR1 and CDR2 from the germline V gene are SNHLY and FYNNEI. The CDR3 DNA reads TGTACCAGCAGGAAGGGCAGGGGAACCGACAATGAGCAGTTCTTC. It translates to CTSRKGRGTDNEQFF.

The chain combines TRBV6-1 with TRBJ2-7; D perhaps matches TRBD2 (6 bases). The CDR3 runs 16 residues. Per germline, CDR1 MNHNS and CDR2 SASEGT. V dropped 5 bases and J dropped 0 bases, with 17 bases sitting between them. CDR3 coding DNA: TGTGCCAGCAGTCCTCCCCCCGGTAGCGGCTCCTACGAGCAGTACTTC. Its protein is CASSPPPGSGSYEQYF.

This clonotype was counted many times. At one of its ends the junction is not consistent with the germline gene, which may arise from a read error. The chain joins TRBV20-1 to TRBJ2-3; 11 bases agree with TRBD2. Germline assignment: CDR1 DFQATT and CDR2 SNEGSKA (reference sequence). This CDR3 has 20 residues. In DNA form, the CDR3 reads TGCAGTGCGAGAGAGGTGACTAGCGGGGACAGTTATGGACTCACAGATACGCAGTATTTT. Translating it yields CSAREVTSGDSYGLTDTQYF.

Ten or more counts support this clonotype. The chain joins TRBV3-1 to TRBJ1-1; no reliable D call. The V gene lost 0 bases and the J gene lost 0 bases, with 8 bases spanning the gap. The CDR3 spans 15 residues. CDR1 is LGHDT, CDR2 YNNKEL, per germline (reference sequence). CDR3 bases: TGTGCCAGCAGCCAAGAAAGGCAGATGAACACTGAAGCTTTCTTT. Translating gives CASSQERQMNTEAFF.

This clonotype appeared many times. The CDR3 is CASRREGLGASGETQYF. In DNA form, the CDR3 reads TGTGCCAGCAGAAGGGAAGGACTTGGGGCTAGCGGGGAGACCCAGTACTTC. The chain recombines TRBV6-1 with TRBJ2-5, with 8 bases lining up with TRBD2. This CDR3 comprises 17 residues. The germline CDR1 and CDR2 sequences are MNHNS and SASEGT. V dropped 6 bases and J dropped 5; count of bases not matched to a gene: 17.

In its sample, this clonotype was seen many times. The rearrangement joins TRBV6-1 to TRBJ1-2; TRBD1 might be the D (5 bases). The CDR3 covers 16 residues. The V and J ends lost 10 bases and 6 bases respectively, with 27 bases between them. Germline V gene lookup returns CDR1 MNHNS and CDR2 SASEGT. The CDR3 nucleotides are TGTGCCACGACACCGGGACGACCTACCCTCGGGAATGGCTACACCTTC. It translates to CATTPGRPTLGNGYTF.

This clonotype was seen repeatedly, ten times or more. This chain connects TRBV9 to TRBJ1-2; 7 nucleotides line up with TRBD1. Trimming took 0 bases from V and 8 from J; bases not matched to a gene: 10. This CDR3 comprises 15 residues. The germline CDR1 and CDR2 sequences are SGDLS and YYNGEE. The CDR3 reads CASSVGQGDSRGYTF. In nucleotides, the CDR3 is TGTGCCAGCAGCGTAGGCCAGGGGGATTCGCGAGGCTACACCTTC.

This clonotype was detected only a few times. The chain joins TRBV4-1 to TRBJ2-7; 7 bases are shared with TRBD2. The J segment lost 5 bases and the V segment lost 1 base, leaving 29 bases of the junction unmatched. Looked up from germline, CDR1 is MGHRA and CDR2 is YSYEKL. The CDR3 is 22 residues long. The CDR3 reads CASSQVHEEGTRIGLVSNEQYF. The CDR3 nucleotides are TGCGCCAGCAGCCAAGTCCATGAGGAAGGAACCCGCATCGGACTAGTTAGCAACGAGCAGTACTTC.

In this sample, this clonotype turned up many times. The rearrangement joins TRBV20-1 to TRBJ2-3; TRBD2 agrees at 9 bases. V trimming: 3 bases; J trimming: 6 bases; junction bases outside the gene matches: 10. In germline, CDR1 is DFQATT, CDR2 SNEGSKA (reference sequence). CDR3 length: 15 residues. The CDR3 loop reads CSASDRRGGADTQYF. CDR3 sequence (DNA): TGCAGTGCTAGTGATCGGCGGGGGGGCGCGGATACGCAGTATTTT.

This clonotype was detected many times. The V and J genes are TRBV28 and TRBJ2-5; 10 bases align to TRBD2. The CDR3 is 18 amino acids. Germline V CDR1 and CDR2: MDHEN, SYDVKM. V trimming: 1 base; J trimming: 2 bases; junction bases outside the gene matches: 10. CDR3 sequence (DNA): TGTGCCAGCAGTTTATTGGGCTGGACTAGCGGAGGTCAAGAGACCCAGTACTTC. Amino acids: CASSLLGWTSGGQETQYF.

The sample holds a few counts of this clonotype. This sequence joins TRBV20-1 and TRBJ1-2; TRBD1 might be the D (5 bases). Trimming took 0 bases from V and 4 from J, leaving 12 bases between them. CDR3 length: 14 amino acids. Germline loops: CDR1 DFQATT, CDR2 SNEGSKA (reference sequence). CDR3 coding DNA: TGCAGTGCTAGAGAGGGGCAGGGAACCTATGGCTACACCTTC. This gives the protein CSAREGQGTYGYTF.

The V call is TRBV18, the J call TRBJ2-7, with TRBD1 identical over 7 bases. CDR3 length: 15 amino acids. Germline V gene lookup returns CDR1 KGHSH and CDR2 LQKENI. After removal of 3 bases from V and 3 bases from J, the junction contained 8 bases not matched to a gene. CDR3 in DNA: TGTGCCAGCTCACCCTCCCGGGACAGAAACTACGAGCAGTACTTC. Translated, it gives CASSPSRDRNYEQYF.

V is TRBV20-1 and J is TRBJ1-2, with D perhaps matching TRBD1 (6 bases). The V end was cut by 1 base, the J end by 2 bases, with 17 bases between. This CDR3 is built from 16 residues. CDR1 and CDR2 (germline): DFQATT, SNEGSKA (reference sequence). The CDR3 sequence is CSARAGSQTGNYGYTF. CDR3 in DNA: TGCAGTGCTAGAGCGGGGTCCCAGACAGGCAACTATGGCTACACCTTC.